This TCR beta chain originates from a study of beta chain features in type 1 diabetes. Findings of the study overall: When Type 1 diabetes patients were examined, their TCRB CDR3s proved moderately but significantly shorter in all four CD4+ subsets.

CDR1 SNHLY and CDR2 FYNNEI come from the germline V gene. The CDR3 contains 15 residues. J was trimmed by 4 bases and V by 6 bases; bases with no gene match: 10. Expressed TCRB transcripts were sequenced because the entire RNA isolate underwent reverse transcription. The repertoire was sequenced with immunoSEQ multiplex PCR; TCRdb's copy has only in-frame clones and lacks some. The sample contains 200,000 to 250,000 clones, around 15% of which appear only once. This clone was seen a handful of times. What it binds is unknown. The V gene is TRBV2, the J gene TRBJ1-1; 8 bases fit TRBD1. The sequence was obtained from a man younger than 40 with type 1 diabetes. Sequencing was carried out using naive CD4+ T cells from blood. The CDR3 sequence: CASSERQGIITEAFF. In DNA form, the CDR3 reads TGTGCCAGCAGCGAGAGACAGGGGATTATCACTGAAGCTTTCTTT. Supplemented by reference TRBV2 and TRBJ1-1, the full variable domain reads EPEVTQTPSHQVTQMGQEVILRCVPISNHLYFYWYRQILGQKVEFLVSFYNNEISEKSEIFDDQFSVERPDGSNFTLKIRSTKLEDSAMYFCASSERQGIITEAFFGQGTRLTVV.